These T cell receptor beta chains were read from a single sample in a study of T cell changes during pregnancy in multiple sclerosis. Libraries were prepared by immunoSEQ multiplex PCR; TCRdb keeps only in-frame clonotypes and omits some of them. This sample yields 50,000 to 75,000 clones, of which about 93% are seen a single time; 2.6% belongs to the top ten. The sequences come from CD8+ T cells from peripheral blood mononuclear cells, collected in the third trimester of pregnancy. Source of these receptors: a female donor with multiple sclerosis, enrolled in a pregnancy study. The CDR3 runs from the conserved cysteine through the conserved F or W. D genes are given only for firm matches. Only part of the rows carry a size: once, few, many, or a class if the clone is expanded.

len	abundance	v_gene	d_gene	j_gene	CDR3nt	CDR3aa
16	-	TRBV11-2	TRBD1	TRBJ2-7	TGTGCCAGCAGCTTAGGGGACAGTTTATATACCTACGAGCAGTACTTC	CASSLGDSLYTYEQYF
15	-	TRBV5-5	TRBD2	TRBJ2-3	TGTGCCAGCAGCTTGTTTATAGCGGGGGCAGATACGCAGTATTTT	CASSLFIAGADTQYF
15	-	TRBV13	TRBD1	TRBJ2-7	TGTGCCAGCAGCCCCTCGGGACAGGGGGCCGGTGAGCAGTACTTC	CASSPSGQGAGEQYF
15	-	TRBV27	TRBD1	TRBJ1-5	TGTGCCAGCAGTCTACAACAGGGGCCTAATCAGCCCCAGCATTTT	CASSLQQGPNQPQHF
16	once	TRBV9	-	TRBJ2-2	TGTGCCAGCAGCGTAGATCAGTTCGCGAACACCGGGGAGCTGTTTTTT	CASSVDQFANTGELFF
15	-	TRBV5-8	-	TRBJ2-7	TGTGCCAGCAGCCACGACCGGGGGAATTACAGGGAGCAGTACTTC	CASSHDRGNYREQYF
15	-	TRBV28	TRBD2	TRBJ2-1	TGTGCCAGCAGTTTGACCGGGAGGGCGCTCAATGAGCAGTTCTTC	CASSLTGRALNEQFF
15	-	TRBV6-5	-	TRBJ2-2	TGTGCCAGCAGTTATTCGACGCGGGTCGGCGGGGAGCTGTTTTTT	CASSYSTRVGGELFF
16	-	TRBV11-3	-	TRBJ2-3	TGTGCCAGCAGCCCCCAGGACGGACAGATCACAGATACGCAGTATTTT	CASSPQDGQITDTQYF
15	-	TRBV19	TRBD2	TRBJ2-1	TGTGCCAGTAGTATAGGACTAGCGGGATGGGATGAGCAGTTCTTC	CASSIGLAGWDEQFF
16	-	TRBV4-3	-	TRBJ2-3	TGCGCCAGCAGCCAAGAACGAGGAACTAGCACAGATACGCAGTATTTT	CASSQERGTSTDTQYF
16	-	TRBV9	-	TRBJ2-1	TGTGCCAGCAGCGACCGGGAGAGGGACCCCCACAATGAGCAGTTCTTC	CASSDRERDPHNEQFF
19	-	TRBV4-1	TRBD1	TRBJ1-1	TGCGCCAGCAGCCAAGTTCCCCCGACAGGGAGCGGTCCAACGACTGAAGCTTTCTTT	CASSQVPPTGSGPTTEAFF
13	-	TRBV4-2	TRBD1	TRBJ2-4	TGTGCCAGCAGCCAATGGACAGGAAACATTCAGTACTTC	CASSQWTGNIQYF
15	-	TRBV28	TRBD2	TRBJ2-7	TGTGCCAGCAGTTTAATAGCGGGAGTTAGGTACGAGCAGTACTTC	CASSLIAGVRYEQYF
14	-	TRBV27	-	TRBJ2-5	TGTGCCAGCAGTTTATCAGGGGATATGGAGACCCAGTACTTC	CASSLSGDMETQYF
14	-	TRBV6-1	TRBD1	TRBJ1-2	TGTGCCAGCACCCGGGACAGTGATTACTATGGCTACACCTTC	CASTRDSDYYGYTF
14	once	TRBV18	-	TRBJ1-5	TGTGCCAGCTCACCGCGGGGGCACAATCAGCCCCAGCATTTT	CASSPRGHNQPQHF
15	-	TRBV12-5	TRBD2	TRBJ2-1	TGTGCTAGTTGGGGACTAGTAGGGCTTTACAATGAGCAGTTCTTC	CASWGLVGLYNEQFF
16	-	TRBV9	TRBD2	TRBJ2-7	TGTGCCAGCAGCGTAGAGGGGGATAGCGGGAGACCCGAGCAGTACTTC	CASSVEGDSGRPEQYF
14	-	TRBV7-3	TRBD1	TRBJ2-7	TGTGCCAGCAGCTTAGCAGGGGGCGCGTACGAGCAGTACTTC	CASSLAGGAYEQYF
14	-	TRBV19	-	TRBJ1-5	TGTGCCAGTAGTACACCAGGCAGCAATCAGCCCCAGCATTTT	CASSTPGSNQPQHF
16	-	TRBV13	TRBD2	TRBJ2-5	TGTGCCAGCAGTAGTAGCGGGAGGGCGTTACTGGAGACCCAGTACTTC	CASSSSGRALLETQYF
18	-	TRBV11-3	-	TRBJ2-2	TGTGCCAGCAGCTTGTCCCGCAGGATAGCGGAAAACACCGGGGAGCTGTTTTTT	CASSLSRRIAENTGELFF
15	-	TRBV27	-	TRBJ2-7	TGTGCCAGCAGTTTCGGGACAAGCATCGTGCGCGAGCAGTACTTC	CASSFGTSIVREQYF
18	-	TRBV7-7	-	TRBJ1-3	TGTGCCAGCAGCTTACGTAAGGGGGGGATTTCCTCTGGAAACACCATATATTTT	CASSLRKGGISSGNTIYF
19	-	TRBV18	TRBD1	TRBJ1-5	TGTGCCAGCTCAAGTACCGGGACAGGGGTCCAATATAGCAATCAGCCCCAGCATTTT	CASSSTGTGVQYSNQPQHF
15	once	TRBV6-1	TRBD2	TRBJ2-1	TGTGCCAGCAGTGAAGATGGTAGCGGGAGCAATGAGCAGTTCTTC	CASSEDGSGSNEQFF
16	-	TRBV5-1	-	TRBJ1-6	TGCGCCAGCAGCTTCAGCGGAGCCGGCCGTAATTCACCCCTCCACTTT	CASSFSGAGRNSPLHF
13	-	TRBV19	-	TRBJ1-2	TGTGCCAGTACCATCGGGGGTACCTATGGCTACACCTTC	CASTIGGTYGYTF
13	-	TRBV30	-	TRBJ2-2	TGTGCCTGGACCCCCCTAGCGTCCGGGGAGCTGTTTTTT	CAWTPLASGELFF
15	-	TRBV27	TRBD2	TRBJ2-1	TGTGCCAGCAGTTTATTCCTAGCGGGAGATGGTGAGCAGTTCTTC	CASSLFLAGDGEQFF
15	once	TRBV7-9	-	TRBJ2-1	TGTGCCAGCAGCCCCAAAGACAGGCGGCGCAATGAGCAGTTCTTC	CASSPKDRRRNEQFF
14	-	TRBV6-6	-	TRBJ2-5	TGTGCCAGCAGAAATCCGGGGGGCGAACAAGAGCAGTACTTC	CASRNPGGEQEQYF
15	once	TRBV7-2	-	TRBJ2-7	TGTGCCACGCGGGCTGGGCCCACGACAAACTACGAGCAGTACTTC	CATRAGPTTNYEQYF
16	-	TRBV9	-	TRBJ2-7	TGTGCCAGCAGCGTAGCTGAGGCTAGCATCTCCTACGAGCAGTACTTC	CASSVAEASISYEQYF
14	few	TRBV7-6	-	TRBJ2-2	TGTGCCAGCAGCTTATCTAGTTCCACCGGGGAGCTGTTTTTT	CASSLSSSTGELFF
12	-	TRBV27	-	TRBJ1-1	TGTGCCAGCAGTCAACTTAACACTGAAGCTTTCTTT	CASSQLNTEAFF
16	-	TRBV5-1	-	TRBJ1-1	TGCGCCAGCAGCCCCCAAGCCGTAGACAGGAACACTGAAGCTTTCTTT	CASSPQAVDRNTEAFF
14	-	TRBV27	TRBD1	TRBJ2-7	TGTGCCAGCAGTTTCGGGACAGGGGGCTACGAGCAGTACTTC	CASSFGTGGYEQYF
15	-	TRBV7-9	TRBD2	TRBJ2-1	TGTGCCAGCAGCTTTGGGACTAGCGGGGACAATGAGCAGTTCTTC	CASSFGTSGDNEQFF
15	-	TRBV7-9	-	TRBJ1-5	TGTGCCAGCAGCCAAGCAGGGGATAGCAATCAGCCCCAGCATTTT	CASSQAGDSNQPQHF